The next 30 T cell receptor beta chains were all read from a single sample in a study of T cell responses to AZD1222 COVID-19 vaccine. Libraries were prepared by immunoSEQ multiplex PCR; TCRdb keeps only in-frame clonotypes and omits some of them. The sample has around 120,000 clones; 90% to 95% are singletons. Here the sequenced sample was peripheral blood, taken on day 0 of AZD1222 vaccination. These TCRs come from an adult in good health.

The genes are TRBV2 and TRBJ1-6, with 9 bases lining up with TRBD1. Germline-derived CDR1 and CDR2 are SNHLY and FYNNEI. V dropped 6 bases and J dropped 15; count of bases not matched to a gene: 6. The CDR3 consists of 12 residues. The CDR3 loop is CASSGQGSNLHF. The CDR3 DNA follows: TGTGCCAGCAGCGGACAGGGGTCGAACCTCCACTTT.

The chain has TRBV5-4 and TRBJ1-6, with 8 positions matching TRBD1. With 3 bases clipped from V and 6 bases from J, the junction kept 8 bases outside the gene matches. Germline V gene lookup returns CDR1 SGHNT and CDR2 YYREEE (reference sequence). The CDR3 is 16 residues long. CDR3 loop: CASSYNRGTFNSPLHF. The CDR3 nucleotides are TGTGCCAGCAGCTACAACAGGGGGACCTTTAATTCACCCCTCCACTTT.

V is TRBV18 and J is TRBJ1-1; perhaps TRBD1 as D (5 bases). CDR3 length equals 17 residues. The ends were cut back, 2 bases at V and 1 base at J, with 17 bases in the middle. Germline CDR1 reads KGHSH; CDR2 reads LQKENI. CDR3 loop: CASSPSEGLGENTEAFF. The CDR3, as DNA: TGTGCCAGCTCACCATCTGAGGGCCTAGGGGAGAACACTGAAGCTTTCTTT.

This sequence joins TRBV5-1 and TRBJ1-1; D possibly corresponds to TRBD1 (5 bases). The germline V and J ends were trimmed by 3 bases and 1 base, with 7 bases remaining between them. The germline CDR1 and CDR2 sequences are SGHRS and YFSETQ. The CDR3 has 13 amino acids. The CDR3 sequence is CASSSGQNTEAFF. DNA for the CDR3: TGCGCCAGCAGCTCTGGACAGAACACTGAAGCTTTCTTT.

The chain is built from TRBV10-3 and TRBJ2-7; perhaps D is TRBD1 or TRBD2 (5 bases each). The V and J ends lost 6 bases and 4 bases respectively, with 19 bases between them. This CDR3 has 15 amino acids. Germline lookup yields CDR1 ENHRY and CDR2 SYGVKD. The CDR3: CAIRAQGDERYEQYF. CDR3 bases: TGTGCCATCAGAGCCCAGGGAGACGAACGTTACGAGCAGTACTTC.

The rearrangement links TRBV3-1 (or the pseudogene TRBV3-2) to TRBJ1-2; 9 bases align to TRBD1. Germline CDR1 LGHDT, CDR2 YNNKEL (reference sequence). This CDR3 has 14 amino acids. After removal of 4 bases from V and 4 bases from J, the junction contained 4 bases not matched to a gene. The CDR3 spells CASSPTGGAYGYTF. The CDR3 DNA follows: TGTGCCAGCAGCCCCACAGGGGGCGCCTATGGCTACACCTTC.

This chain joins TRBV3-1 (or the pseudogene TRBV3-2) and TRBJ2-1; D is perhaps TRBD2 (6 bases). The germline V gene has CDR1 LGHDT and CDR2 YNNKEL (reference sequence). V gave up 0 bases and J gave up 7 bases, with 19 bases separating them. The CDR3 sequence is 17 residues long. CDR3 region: CASSQEASDQGRNEQFF. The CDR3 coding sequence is TGTGCCAGCAGCCAAGAGGCTAGCGATCAGGGAAGGAATGAGCAGTTCTTC.

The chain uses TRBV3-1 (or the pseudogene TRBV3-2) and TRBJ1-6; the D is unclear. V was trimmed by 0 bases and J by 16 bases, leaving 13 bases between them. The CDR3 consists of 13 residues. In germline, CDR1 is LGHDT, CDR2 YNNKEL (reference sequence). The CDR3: CASSQDGGLRLHF. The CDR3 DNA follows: TGTGCCAGCAGCCAAGATGGTGGGCTCCGACTCCACTTT.

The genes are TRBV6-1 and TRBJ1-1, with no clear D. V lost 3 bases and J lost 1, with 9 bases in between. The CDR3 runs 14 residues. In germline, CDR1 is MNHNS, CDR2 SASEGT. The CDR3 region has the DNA TGTGCCAGCAGTGATGAGACGAGGAACACTGAAGCTTTCTTT. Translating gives CASSDETRNTEAFF.

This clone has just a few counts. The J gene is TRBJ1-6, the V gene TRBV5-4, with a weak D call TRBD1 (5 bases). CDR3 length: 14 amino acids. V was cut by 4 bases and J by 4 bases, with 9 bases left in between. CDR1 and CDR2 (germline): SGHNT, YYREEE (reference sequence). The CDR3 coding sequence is TGTGCCAGCAGCGAGCCAGGGTATAATTCACCCCTCCACTTT. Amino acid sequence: CASSEPGYNSPLHF. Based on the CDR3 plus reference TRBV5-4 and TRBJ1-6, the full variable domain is ETGVTQSPTHLIKTRGQQVTLRCSSQSGHNTVSWYQQALGQGPQFIFQYYREEENGRGNFPPRFSGLQFPNYSSELNVNALELDDSALYLCASSEPGYNSPLHFGNGTRLTVT.

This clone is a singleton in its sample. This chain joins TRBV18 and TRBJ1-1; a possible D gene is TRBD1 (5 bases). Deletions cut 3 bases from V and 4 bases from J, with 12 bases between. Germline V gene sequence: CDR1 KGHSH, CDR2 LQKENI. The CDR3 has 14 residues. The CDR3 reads CASSPPGGSTEAFF. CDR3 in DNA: TGTGCCAGCTCACCTCCGGGGGGAAGCACTGAAGCTTTCTTT.

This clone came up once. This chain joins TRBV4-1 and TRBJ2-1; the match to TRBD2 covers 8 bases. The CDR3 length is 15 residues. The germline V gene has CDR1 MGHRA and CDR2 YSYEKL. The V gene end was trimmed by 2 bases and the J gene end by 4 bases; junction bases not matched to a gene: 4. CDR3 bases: TGCGCCAGCAGCCAACTGGGACTAGGGTACAATGAGCAGTTCTTC. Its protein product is CASSQLGLGYNEQFF.

The CDR3 protein is CASSKDSDRLLSYGYTF. The CDR3 nucleotides read TGTGCCAGCAGCAAAGATAGCGACAGGCTTTTGAGCTATGGCTACACCTTC. The chain joins TRBV21-1 to TRBJ1-2; the table's D call of TRBD1 was not tested on the DNA. TRBV21-1 constitutes a pseudogene. The length of the CDR3 is 17 residues.

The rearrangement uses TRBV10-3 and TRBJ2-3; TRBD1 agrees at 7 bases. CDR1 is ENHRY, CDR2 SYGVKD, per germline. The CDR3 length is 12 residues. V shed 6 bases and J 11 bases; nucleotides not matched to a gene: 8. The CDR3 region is CAISPRDSEQYF. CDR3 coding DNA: TGTGCCATCAGCCCACGGGACAGCGAGCAGTATTTT.

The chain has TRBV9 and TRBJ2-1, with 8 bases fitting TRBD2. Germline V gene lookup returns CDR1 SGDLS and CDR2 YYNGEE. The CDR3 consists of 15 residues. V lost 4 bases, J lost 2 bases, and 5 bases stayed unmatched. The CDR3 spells CASSPKTSAYNEQFF. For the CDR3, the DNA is TGTGCCAGCAGCCCTAAGACTAGCGCCTACAATGAGCAGTTCTTC.

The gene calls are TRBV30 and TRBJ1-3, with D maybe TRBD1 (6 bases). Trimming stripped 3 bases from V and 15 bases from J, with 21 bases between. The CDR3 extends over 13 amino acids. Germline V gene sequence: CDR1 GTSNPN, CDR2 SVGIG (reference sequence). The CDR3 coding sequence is TGTGCCTGGAGGCTTAGTTCCGGGACACCGTCATATTTT. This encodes CAWRLSSGTPSYF.

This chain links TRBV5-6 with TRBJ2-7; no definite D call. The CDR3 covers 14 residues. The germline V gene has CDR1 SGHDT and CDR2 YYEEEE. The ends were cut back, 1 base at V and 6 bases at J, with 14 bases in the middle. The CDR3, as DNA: TGTGCCAGCAGCTTGTACACCCATGCCCGCGAGCAGTACTTC. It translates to CASSLYTHAREQYF.

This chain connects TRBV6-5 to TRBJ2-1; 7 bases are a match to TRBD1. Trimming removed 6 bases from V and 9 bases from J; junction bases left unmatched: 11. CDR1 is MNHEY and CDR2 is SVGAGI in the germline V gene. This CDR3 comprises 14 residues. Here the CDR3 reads CASRDRTGLGEQFF. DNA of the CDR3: TGTGCCAGCAGGGATCGGACAGGTCTAGGTGAGCAGTTCTTC.

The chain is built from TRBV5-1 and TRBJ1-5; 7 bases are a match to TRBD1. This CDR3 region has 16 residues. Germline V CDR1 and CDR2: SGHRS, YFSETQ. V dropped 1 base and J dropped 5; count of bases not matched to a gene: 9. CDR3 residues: CASSLLGPGGDQPQHF. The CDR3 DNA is TGCGCCAGCAGCTTGTTGGGCCCAGGGGGTGATCAGCCCCAGCATTTT.

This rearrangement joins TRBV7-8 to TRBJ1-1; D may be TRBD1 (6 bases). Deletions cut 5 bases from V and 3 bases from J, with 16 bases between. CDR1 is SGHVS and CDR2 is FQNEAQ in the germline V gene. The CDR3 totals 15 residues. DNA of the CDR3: TGTGCCAGCAGCGCACAAAAGGGGGTCTACACTGAAGCTTTCTTT. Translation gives CASSAQKGVYTEAFF.

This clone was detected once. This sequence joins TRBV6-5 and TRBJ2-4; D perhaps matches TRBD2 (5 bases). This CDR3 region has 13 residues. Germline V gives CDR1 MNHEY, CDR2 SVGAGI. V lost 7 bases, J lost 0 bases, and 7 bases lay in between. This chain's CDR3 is CASTEGAKNIQYF. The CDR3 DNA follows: TGTGCCAGCACCGAGGGAGCCAAAAACATTCAGTACTTC.

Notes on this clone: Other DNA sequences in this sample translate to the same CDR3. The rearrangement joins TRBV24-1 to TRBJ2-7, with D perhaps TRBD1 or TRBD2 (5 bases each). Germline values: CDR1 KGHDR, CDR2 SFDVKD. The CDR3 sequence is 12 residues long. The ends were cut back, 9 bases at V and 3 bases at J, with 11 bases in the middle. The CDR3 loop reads CATSGPYYEQYF. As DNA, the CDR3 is TGTGCCACCTCGGGACCTTACTACGAGCAGTACTTC.

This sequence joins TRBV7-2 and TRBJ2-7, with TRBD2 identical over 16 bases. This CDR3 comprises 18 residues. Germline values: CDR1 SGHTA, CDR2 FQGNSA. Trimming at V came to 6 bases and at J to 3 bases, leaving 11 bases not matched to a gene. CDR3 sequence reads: CASRPPGLAGGGDYEQYF. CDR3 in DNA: TGTGCCAGCAGGCCCCCGGGACTAGCGGGAGGGGGTGACTACGAGCAGTACTTC.

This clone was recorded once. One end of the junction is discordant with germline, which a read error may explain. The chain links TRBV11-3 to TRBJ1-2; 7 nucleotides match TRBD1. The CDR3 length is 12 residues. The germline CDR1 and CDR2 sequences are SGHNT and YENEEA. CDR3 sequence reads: CASSSGGASPLF. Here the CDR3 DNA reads TGTGCCAGCAGCTCAGGGGGAGCGAGCCCCCTCTTC. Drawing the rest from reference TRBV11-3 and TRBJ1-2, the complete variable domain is EAGVVQSPRYKIIEKKQPVAFWCNPISGHNTLYWYLQNLGQGPELLIRYENEEAVDDSQLPKDRFSAERLKGVDSTLKIQPAELGDSAVYLCASSSGGASPLFGSGTRLTVV.

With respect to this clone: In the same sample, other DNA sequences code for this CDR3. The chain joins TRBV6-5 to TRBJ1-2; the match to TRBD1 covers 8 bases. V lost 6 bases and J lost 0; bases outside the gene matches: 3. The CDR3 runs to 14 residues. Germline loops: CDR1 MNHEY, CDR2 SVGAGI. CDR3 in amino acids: CASRGQGANYGYTF. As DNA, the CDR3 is TGTGCCAGCAGAGGACAGGGCGCTAACTATGGCTACACCTTC.

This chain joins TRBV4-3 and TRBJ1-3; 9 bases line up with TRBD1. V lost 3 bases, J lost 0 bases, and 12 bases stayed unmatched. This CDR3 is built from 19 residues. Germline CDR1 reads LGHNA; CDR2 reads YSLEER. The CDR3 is CASSHLAGTGIISGNTIYF. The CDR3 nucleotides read TGCGCCAGCAGCCACCTCGCCGGGACAGGGATAATCTCTGGAAACACCATATATTTT.

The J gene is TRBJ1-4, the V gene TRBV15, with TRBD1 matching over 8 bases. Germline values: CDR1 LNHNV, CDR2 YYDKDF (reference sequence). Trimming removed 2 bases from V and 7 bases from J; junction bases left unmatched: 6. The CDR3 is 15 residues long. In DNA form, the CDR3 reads TGTGCCACCAGCAGAAACTCAGGGGGCTTTGAAAAACTGTTTTTT. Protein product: CATSRNSGGFEKLFF.

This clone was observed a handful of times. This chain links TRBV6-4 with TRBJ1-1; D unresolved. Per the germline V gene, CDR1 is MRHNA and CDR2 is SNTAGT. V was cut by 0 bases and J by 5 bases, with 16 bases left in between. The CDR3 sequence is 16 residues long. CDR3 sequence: CASSDSSGKGGTEAFF. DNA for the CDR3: TGTGCCAGCAGTGACTCGAGTGGCAAGGGTGGGACTGAAGCTTTCTTT.

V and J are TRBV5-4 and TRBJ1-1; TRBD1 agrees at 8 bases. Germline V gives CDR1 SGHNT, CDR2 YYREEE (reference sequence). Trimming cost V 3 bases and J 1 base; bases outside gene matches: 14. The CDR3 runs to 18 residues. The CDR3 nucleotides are TGTGCCAGCAGCTACTGGACAGGGTTGGGGTATAGGAACACTGAAGCTTTCTTT. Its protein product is CASSYWTGLGYRNTEAFF. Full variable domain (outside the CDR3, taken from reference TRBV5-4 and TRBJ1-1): ETGVTQSPTHLIKTRGQQVTLRCSSQSGHNTVSWYQQALGQGPQFIFQYYREEENGRGNFPPRFSGLQFPNYSSELNVNALELDDSALYLCASSYWTGLGYRNTEAFFGQGTRLTVV.

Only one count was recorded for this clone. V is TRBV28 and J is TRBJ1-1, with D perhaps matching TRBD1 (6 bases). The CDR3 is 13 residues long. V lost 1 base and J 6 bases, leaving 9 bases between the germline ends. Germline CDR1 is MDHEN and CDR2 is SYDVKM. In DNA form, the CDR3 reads TGTGCCAGCAGTTTATCCGGGGGCTCTGAAGCTTTCTTT. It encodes CASSLSGGSEAFF.